The 22 T cell receptor beta chains below all came from one sample that was sequenced in a study of blood T cell repertoires in COVID-19. Generated by immunoSEQ multiplex PCR, the TCRdb table keeps only in-frame clones and is missing some. The sample yields a few hundred thousand clones, roughly 92% seen once. The sequenced material came from PBMCs or T cells enriched from blood (not recorded which). These TCRs come from a woman aged 40 to 50 who had been exposed to COVID-19.

This chain uses TRBV19 with TRBJ1-5, with D uncertain. Germline CDR1 LNHDA, CDR2 SQIVND (reference sequence). Deletions cut 8 bases from V and 6 bases from J, with 11 bases between. CDR3 length: 12 residues. CDR3 sequence (DNA): TGTGCCAGTGGGCTATTGGGTCAGCCCCAGCATTTT. Translating gives CASGLLGQPQHF.

The chain joins TRBV19 to TRBJ1-2, with D unclear. Trimming took 8 bases from V and 3 from J, leaving 16 bases between them. The CDR3 extends over 14 amino acids. The germline gives CDR1 LNHDA, CDR2 SQIVND (reference sequence). The CDR3 loop is CASRVLTADYGYTF. The CDR3 nucleotides read TGTGCCAGTCGAGTTCTCACGGCGGACTATGGCTACACCTTC.

V gene TRBV7-2 combines with J gene TRBJ1-2; D is ambiguous. Germline V gene sequence: CDR1 SGHTA, CDR2 FQGNSA. The CDR3 is 16 amino acids. With 5 bases removed from V and 0 bases from J, the gap between germline ends came to 16 bases. The CDR3 loop reads CASSPRVEKTNYGYTF. The DNA of the CDR3 is TGTGCCAGCAGCCCCCGAGTCGAGAAGACTAACTATGGCTACACCTTC.

The gene calls are TRBV12-3 or TRBV12-4 and TRBJ1-6; D unclear. The CDR3 consists of 12 residues. Trimming shortened V by 3 bases and J by 7 bases, and 4 bases separated the two germline ends. The CDR3 reads CASSFGNSPLHF. The CDR3 DNA follows: TGTGCCAGCAGTTTCGGGAATTCACCCCTCCACTTT.

The chain employs TRBV19 and TRBJ2-1; D is uncertain. The V and J ends lost 5 bases and 9 bases respectively, with 11 bases between them. Germline CDR1 LNHDA, CDR2 SQIVND (reference sequence). The CDR3 runs to 12 residues. In nucleotides, the CDR3 is TGTGCCAGTAGTGGCTCACGTGGTGAGCAGTTCTTC. This sequence encodes CASSGSRGEQFF.

DNA for the CDR3: TGTGCCAGCCTGGACAGGGGTATAGACGAGCAGTACTTC. Translating it yields CASLDRGIDEQYF. The J gene is TRBJ2-7, the V gene TRBV6-5; TRBD1 aligns across 9 bases. The CDR3 covers 13 residues. Germline values: CDR1 MNHEY, CDR2 SVGAGI. V lost 8 bases to trimming and J lost 5 bases; unmatched junction nucleotides: 7.

The V and J genes are TRBV2 and TRBJ1-1; TRBD1 is a possible D gene (6 bases). This CDR3 spans 12 amino acids. Germline lookup yields CDR1 SNHLY and CDR2 FYNNEI. With 6 bases removed from V and 4 bases from J, the gap between germline ends came to 9 bases. Here the CDR3 reads CASSPGVTEAFF. The DNA for the CDR3 is TGTGCCAGCAGCCCAGGGGTCACTGAAGCTTTCTTT.

The chain joins TRBV15 to TRBJ2-1, with TRBD1 identical over 8 bases. The ends lost 0 bases at V and 4 bases at J; junction bases unmatched: 5. Germline V gives CDR1 LNHNV, CDR2 YYDKDF (reference sequence). The CDR3 spans 16 residues. The CDR3 region has the DNA TGTGCCACCAGCAGAGATCGTCAGGGGGCGTACAATGAGCAGTTCTTC. Residues: CATSRDRQGAYNEQFF.

The chain has TRBV12-3 or TRBV12-4 and TRBJ1-1; no firm D call. V gave up 8 bases and J gave up 5 bases, with 15 bases separating them. CDR3 length: 13 amino acids. CDR3 loop: CASGRKRGTEAFF. CDR3 sequence (DNA): TGTGCCAGCGGCCGAAAGAGAGGGACTGAAGCTTTCTTT.

The rearrangement links TRBV5-1 to TRBJ2-5; 7 bases fit TRBD2. The CDR3 extends over 15 amino acids. From germline, CDR1 is SGHRS and CDR2 YFSETQ. The J segment lost 2 bases and the V segment lost 2 bases, leaving 6 bases of the junction unmatched. The CDR3 nucleotides are TGCGCCAGCAGCTTTATCCCGGGGGGTCAAGAGACCCAGTACTTC. Translated: CASSFIPGGQETQYF.

This chain connects TRBV29-1 to TRBJ1-2; the D is unclear. The length of the CDR3 is 13 residues. Looked up from germline, CDR1 is SQVTM and CDR2 is ANQGSEA. V dropped 5 bases and J dropped 0 bases, with 10 bases sitting between them. As DNA, the CDR3 is TGCAGCGTTCAGACAAGGACTAACTATGGCTACACCTTC. It codes for CSVQTRTNYGYTF.

This chain connects TRBV5-1 to TRBJ2-3; 10 positions match TRBD2. The CDR3 covers 18 residues. The germline CDR1 and CDR2 sequences are SGHRS and YFSETQ. Unmatched junction bases numbered 13, after V lost 4 bases and J lost 2 bases. The CDR3 region is CASSRTPTSGQLTDTQYF. The CDR3 nucleotides read TGCGCCAGCAGCCGTACCCCGACTAGCGGGCAACTCACAGATACGCAGTATTTT.

This rearrangement joins TRBV9 to TRBJ2-1, with 10 bases lining up with TRBD2. The junction had 12 bases not matched to a gene; V was cut back by 4 bases and J by 8 bases. The germline V gene has CDR1 SGDLS and CDR2 YYNGEE. The CDR3 has 16 amino acids. CDR3 region: CASSPHTSSGSHEQFF. The CDR3, as DNA: TGTGCCAGCAGCCCCCACACCTCTAGCGGGAGTCATGAGCAGTTCTTC.

The V gene is TRBV7-2, the J gene TRBJ2-7; a weak D match, TRBD2 (6 bases). The V end lost 1 base, the J end lost 2 bases, and 12 bases lay between the germline ends. CDR1 is SGHTA, CDR2 FQGNSA, per germline. The CDR3 spans 15 residues. The CDR3 sequence is CASSLGVADPYEQYF. CDR3 nucleotide sequence: TGTGCCAGCAGCTTAGGGGTAGCGGATCCCTACGAGCAGTACTTC.

This rearrangement joins TRBV6-5 to TRBJ1-2; TRBD1 aligns across 12 bases. Trimming removed 6 bases from V and 12 bases from J; junction bases left unmatched: 8. CDR1 and CDR2 from the germline V gene are MNHEY and SVGAGI. The CDR3 is made up of 13 amino acids. The CDR3 region is CASRSPGQGADTF. As DNA, the CDR3 is TGTGCCAGCAGGTCGCCGGGACAGGGGGCTGACACCTTC.

J is TRBJ1-2 and V is TRBV7-2, with 12 positions matching TRBD1. The germline V gene encodes CDR1 SGHTA and CDR2 FQGNSA. There are 16 residues in the CDR3. The V and J ends lost 2 bases and 2 bases, in that order; junction bases with no gene match: 3. CDR3 sequence (DNA): TGTGCCAGCAGCTTAACCGGGACAGGGGGCAACTATGGCTACACCTTC. Translated, it gives CASSLTGTGGNYGYTF.

The V call is TRBV4-1, the J call TRBJ2-7; 9 nucleotides line up with TRBD2. J was trimmed by 3 bases and V by 1 base; bases with no gene match: 4. The CDR3 totals 15 residues. Germline V CDR1 and CDR2: MGHRA, YSYEKL. CDR3 sequence: CASSQALAGIYEQYF. CDR3 nucleotides: TGCGCCAGCAGCCAAGCTCTAGCGGGGATCTACGAGCAGTACTTC.

The chain employs TRBV21-1 and TRBJ2-1; TRBD1, the table's D call, lacks a check against the DNA. TRBV21-1 is a recognized pseudogene. CDR3 length: 20 amino acids. The CDR3 loop reads CASSKGPGQAPPSYYNEQFF. Written as DNA, the CDR3 is TGTGCCAGCAGCAAAGGGCCGGGACAGGCACCCCCCTCCTACTACAATGAGCAGTTCTTC.

The chain couples TRBV7-9 to TRBJ1-6; no reliable D call. CDR3 size: 14 residues. The germline V and J ends were trimmed by 3 bases and 3 bases, with 6 bases remaining between them. Per the germline V gene, CDR1 is SEHNR and CDR2 is FQNEAQ (reference sequence). In nucleotides, the CDR3 is TGTGCCAGCAGCTTCCACAGCTATAATTCACCCCTCCACTTT. As protein: CASSFHSYNSPLHF.

The rearrangement uses TRBV18 and TRBJ2-1; 8 bases map to TRBD2. Germline values: CDR1 KGHSH, CDR2 LQKENI. The CDR3 consists of 15 residues. Germline trimming cut 6 bases from V and 3 bases from J; bases unmatched to any gene: 7. CDR3 amino acids: CASSRSGGDYNEQFF. CDR3 coding DNA: TGTGCCAGCTCCCGATCGGGGGGGGACTACAATGAGCAGTTCTTC.

This clone was seen once. This chain links TRBV24-1 with TRBJ2-7, with 8 nucleotides matching TRBD2. CDR1 is KGHDR and CDR2 is SFDVKD in the germline V gene. Trimming cost V 7 bases and J 7 bases; bases outside gene matches: 8. The CDR3 length is 13 residues. Here the CDR3 DNA reads TGTGCCACCAGGGAGGCGGGAGGTGAAGAGCAGTACTTC. Protein sequence: CATREAGGEEQYF.

This chain connects TRBV12-5 to TRBJ2-1; 10 bases line up with TRBD2. Germline assignment: CDR1 LGHNT and CDR2 FRNRAP. The CDR3 contains 17 residues. Losses at the gene ends were 5 bases for V and 7 bases for J; bases not matched to a gene: 14. The CDR3 here is CASGPSSLAGVGNEQFF. CDR3 sequence (DNA): TGTGCTAGTGGTCCTTCGTCTCTAGCGGGAGTAGGAAATGAGCAGTTCTTC.